Given below is one TCR beta chain in context. Its antigen is unknown. The entry originates in a study of cytomegalovirus exposure and HLA in healthy donors. Healthy bone marrow donors supplied every sample. Study results and limitations: Judged likely to be a sequencing artifact was a cluster of highly shared sequence variants. In a later analysis, CMV-associated beta chains were mostly HLA-associated, it appeared.

PCR primers comprised 60 Vbeta and 13 Jbeta primers. Sequencing was performed with immunoSEQ multiplex PCR; in TCRdb, only in-frame clones are kept and a portion is missing. The sample yields more than 150,000 clones, around 83% seen once. Looked up from germline, CDR1 is SQVTM and CDR2 is ANQGSEA. CDR3 size: 13 residues. J gave up 5 bases and V 5 bases, and 8 bases lay outside the gene matches. The chain employs TRBV29-1 and TRBJ2-5; 7 nucleotides match TRBD1. The sequence came from a woman aged 18-29 years in good health and CMV-seronegative. Sequencing was carried out using PBMCs. CDR3: CSVKQGLGETQYF. CDR3 sequence (DNA): TGCAGCGTTAAACAGGGGTTGGGGGAGACCCAGTACTTC. Together with reference TRBV29-1 and TRBJ2-5, the CDR3 gives the full variable domain: SAVISQKPSRDICQRGTSLTIQCQVDSQVTMMFWYRQQPGQSLTLIATANQGSEATYESGFVIDKFPISRPNLTFSTLTVSNMSPEDSSIYLCSVKQGLGETQYFGPGTRLLVL.